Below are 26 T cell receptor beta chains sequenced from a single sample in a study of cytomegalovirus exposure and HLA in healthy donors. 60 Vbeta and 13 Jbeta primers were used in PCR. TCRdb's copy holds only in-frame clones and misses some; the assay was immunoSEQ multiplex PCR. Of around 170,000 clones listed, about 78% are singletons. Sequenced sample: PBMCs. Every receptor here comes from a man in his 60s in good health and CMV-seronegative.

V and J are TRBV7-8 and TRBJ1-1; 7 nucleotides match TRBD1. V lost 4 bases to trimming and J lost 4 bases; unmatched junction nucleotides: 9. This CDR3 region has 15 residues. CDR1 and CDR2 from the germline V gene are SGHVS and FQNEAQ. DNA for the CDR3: TGTGCCAGCAGCTCCTACAGGGGTGGGGGCACTGAAGCTTTCTTT. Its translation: CASSSYRGGGTEAFF.

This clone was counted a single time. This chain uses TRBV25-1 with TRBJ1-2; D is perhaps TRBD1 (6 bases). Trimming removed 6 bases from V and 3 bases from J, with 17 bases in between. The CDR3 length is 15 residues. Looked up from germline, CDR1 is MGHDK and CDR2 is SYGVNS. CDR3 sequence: CASSPSSGVDYGYTF. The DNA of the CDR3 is TGTGCCAGCAGCCCCTCCTCAGGGGTAGACTATGGCTACACCTTC.

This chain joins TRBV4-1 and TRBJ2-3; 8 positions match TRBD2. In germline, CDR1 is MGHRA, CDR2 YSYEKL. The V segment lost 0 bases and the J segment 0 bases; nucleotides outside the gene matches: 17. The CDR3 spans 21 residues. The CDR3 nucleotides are TGCGCCAGCAGCCAAGATAAAGTAGCGGGGCTCACTTCCGAAAGCACAGATACGCAGTATTTT. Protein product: CASSQDKVAGLTSESTDTQYF.

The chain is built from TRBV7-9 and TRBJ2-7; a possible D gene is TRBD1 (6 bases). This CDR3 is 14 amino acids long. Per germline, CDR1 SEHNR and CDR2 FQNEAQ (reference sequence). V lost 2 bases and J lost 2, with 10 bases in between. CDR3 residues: CASSLFGGPYEQYF. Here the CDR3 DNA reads TGTGCCAGCAGCTTATTTGGGGGCCCCTACGAGCAGTACTTC.

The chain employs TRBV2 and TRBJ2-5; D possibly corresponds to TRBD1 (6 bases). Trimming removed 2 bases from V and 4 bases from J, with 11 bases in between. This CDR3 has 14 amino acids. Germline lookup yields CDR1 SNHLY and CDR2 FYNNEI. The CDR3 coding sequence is TGTGCCAGCAGTGAAACAGGGACCGGAGAGACCCAGTACTTC. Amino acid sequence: CASSETGTGETQYF.

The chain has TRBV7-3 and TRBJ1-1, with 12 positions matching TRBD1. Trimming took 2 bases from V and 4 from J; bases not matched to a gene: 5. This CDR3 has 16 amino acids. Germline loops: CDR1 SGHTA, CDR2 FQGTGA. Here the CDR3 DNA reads TGTGCCAGCAGCTTATACGGGGACAGGGGGCTCACTGAAGCTTTCTTT. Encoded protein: CASSLYGDRGLTEAFF.

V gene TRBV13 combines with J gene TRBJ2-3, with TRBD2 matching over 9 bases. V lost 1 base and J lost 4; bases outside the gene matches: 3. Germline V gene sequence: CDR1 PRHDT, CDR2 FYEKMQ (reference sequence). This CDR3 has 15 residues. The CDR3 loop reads CASSLEAGGADTQYF. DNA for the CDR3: TGTGCCAGCAGCTTAGAAGCGGGAGGTGCAGATACGCAGTATTTT.

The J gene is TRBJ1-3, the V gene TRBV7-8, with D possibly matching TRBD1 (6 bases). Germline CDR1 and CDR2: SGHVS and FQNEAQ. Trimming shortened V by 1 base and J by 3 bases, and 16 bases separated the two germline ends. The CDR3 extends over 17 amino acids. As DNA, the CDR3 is TGTGCCAGCAGCTTAGTTGACCCAGGGGCAGTTGGAAACACCATATATTTT. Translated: CASSLVDPGAVGNTIYF.

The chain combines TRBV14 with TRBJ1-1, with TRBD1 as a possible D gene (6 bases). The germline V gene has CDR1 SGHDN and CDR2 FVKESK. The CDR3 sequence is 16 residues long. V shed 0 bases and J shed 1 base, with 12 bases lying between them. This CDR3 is CASSQETLTGNTEAFF. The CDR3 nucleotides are TGTGCCAGCAGCCAAGAGACCTTGACAGGGAACACTGAAGCTTTCTTT. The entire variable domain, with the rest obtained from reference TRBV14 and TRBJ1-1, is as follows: EAGVTQFPSHSVIEKGQTVTLRCDPISGHDNLYWYRRVMGKEIKFLLHFVKESKQDESGMPNNRFLAERTGGTYSTLKVQPAELEDSGVYFCASSQETLTGNTEAFFGQGTRLTVV.

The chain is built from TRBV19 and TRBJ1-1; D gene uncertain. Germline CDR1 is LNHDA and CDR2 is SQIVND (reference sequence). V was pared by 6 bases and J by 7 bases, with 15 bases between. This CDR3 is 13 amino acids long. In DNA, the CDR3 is TGTGCCAGTAGCCCTATTAACTCTGGTGAAGCTTTCTTT. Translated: CASSPINSGEAFF.

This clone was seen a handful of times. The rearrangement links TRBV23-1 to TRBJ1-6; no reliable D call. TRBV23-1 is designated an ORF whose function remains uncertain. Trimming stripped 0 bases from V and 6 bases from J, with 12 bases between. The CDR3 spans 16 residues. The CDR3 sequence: CASSQSRVLSNSPLHF. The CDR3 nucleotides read TGCGCCAGCAGTCAATCGAGGGTGTTGAGTAATTCACCCCTCCACTTT.

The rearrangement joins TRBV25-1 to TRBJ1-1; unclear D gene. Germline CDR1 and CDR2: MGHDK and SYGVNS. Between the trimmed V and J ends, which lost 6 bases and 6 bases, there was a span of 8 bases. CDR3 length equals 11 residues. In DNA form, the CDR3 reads TGTGCCAGCAGGGTGGAGTCTGAAGCTTTCTTT. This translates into CASRVESEAFF. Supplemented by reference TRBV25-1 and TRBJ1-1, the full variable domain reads EADIYQTPRYLVIGTGKKITLECSQTMGHDKMYWYQQDPGMELHLIHYSYGVNSTEKGDLSSESTVSRIRTEHFPLTLESARPSHTSQYLCASRVESEAFFGQGTRLTVV.

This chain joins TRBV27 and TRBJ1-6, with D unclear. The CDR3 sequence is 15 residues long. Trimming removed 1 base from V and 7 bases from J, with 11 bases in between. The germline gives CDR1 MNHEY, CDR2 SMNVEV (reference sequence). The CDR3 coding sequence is TGTGCCAGCAGTTTATTGGGTGGGGAGAATTCACCCCTCCACTTT. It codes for CASSLLGGENSPLHF.

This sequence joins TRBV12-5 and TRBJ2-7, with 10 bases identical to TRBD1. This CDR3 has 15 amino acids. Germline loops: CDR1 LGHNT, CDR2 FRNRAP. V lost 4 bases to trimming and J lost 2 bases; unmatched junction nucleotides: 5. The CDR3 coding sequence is TGTGCTAGTGGTTCGGGACAGGGGTCCGCCTACGAGCAGTACTTC. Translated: CASGSGQGSAYEQYF.

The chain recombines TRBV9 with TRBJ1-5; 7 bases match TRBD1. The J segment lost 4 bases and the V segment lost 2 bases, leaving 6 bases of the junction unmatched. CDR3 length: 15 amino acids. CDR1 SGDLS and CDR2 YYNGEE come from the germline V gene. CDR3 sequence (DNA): TGTGCCAGCAGCGTGGGACAGCAACAAAATCAGCCCCAGCATTTT. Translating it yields CASSVGQQQNQPQHF.

CDR3 amino acids: CASSLGSAASTDTQYF. DNA for the CDR3: TGTGCCAGCAGCTTAGGTTCAGCGGCTAGCACAGATACGCAGTATTTT. The rearrangement uses TRBV7-6 and TRBJ2-3; TRBD2 might be the D (5 bases). Germline-derived CDR1 and CDR2 are SGHVS and FNYEAQ. The V gene lost 1 base and the J gene lost 0 bases, with 11 bases spanning the gap. The CDR3 totals 16 residues.

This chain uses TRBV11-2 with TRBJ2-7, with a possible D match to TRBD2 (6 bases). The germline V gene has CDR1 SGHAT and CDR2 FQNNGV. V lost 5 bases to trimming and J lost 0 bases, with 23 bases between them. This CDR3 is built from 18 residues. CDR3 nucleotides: TGTGCCAGCAGCCGACGGGGCCGGGGAGGAACTTCCTCCTACGAGCAGTACTTC. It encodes CASSRRGRGGTSSYEQYF.

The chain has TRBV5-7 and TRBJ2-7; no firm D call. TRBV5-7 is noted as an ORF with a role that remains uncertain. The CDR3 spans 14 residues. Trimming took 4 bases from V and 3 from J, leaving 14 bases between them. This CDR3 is CASSLPRFGYEQYF. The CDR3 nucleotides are TGTGCCAGCAGCCTACCCCGGTTTGGCTACGAGCAGTACTTC.

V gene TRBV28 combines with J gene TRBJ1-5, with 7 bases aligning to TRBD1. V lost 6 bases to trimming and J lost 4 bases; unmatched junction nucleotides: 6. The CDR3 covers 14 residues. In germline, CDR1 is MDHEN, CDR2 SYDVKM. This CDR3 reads CASSSGQSNQPQHF. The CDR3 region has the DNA TGTGCCAGCAGCTCGGGACAGTCAAATCAGCCCCAGCATTTT. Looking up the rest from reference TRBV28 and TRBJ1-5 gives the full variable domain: DVKVTQSSRYLVKRTGEKVFLECVQDMDHENMFWYRQDPGLGLRLIYFSYDVKMKEKGDIPEGYSVSREKKERFSLILESASTNQTSMYLCASSSGQSNQPQHFGDGTRLSIL.

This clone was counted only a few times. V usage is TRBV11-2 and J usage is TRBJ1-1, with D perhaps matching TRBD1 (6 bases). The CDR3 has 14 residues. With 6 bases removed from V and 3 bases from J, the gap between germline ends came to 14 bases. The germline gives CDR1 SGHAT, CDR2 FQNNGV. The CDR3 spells CASRSNTGYTEAFF. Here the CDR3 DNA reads TGTGCCAGCAGATCTAATACAGGGTACACTGAAGCTTTCTTT.

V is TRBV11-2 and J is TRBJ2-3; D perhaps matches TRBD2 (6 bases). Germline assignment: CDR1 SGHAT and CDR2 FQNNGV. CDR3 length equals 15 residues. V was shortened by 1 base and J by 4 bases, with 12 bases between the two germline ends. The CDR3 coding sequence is TGTGCCAGCAGCTTAGGGGCTCGGGGGTCAGATACGCAGTATTTT. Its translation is CASSLGARGSDTQYF.

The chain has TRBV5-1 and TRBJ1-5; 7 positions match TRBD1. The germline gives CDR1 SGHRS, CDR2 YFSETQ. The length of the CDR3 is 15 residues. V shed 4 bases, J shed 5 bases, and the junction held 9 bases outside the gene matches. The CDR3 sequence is CASSTTGEGDQPQHF. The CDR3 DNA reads TGCGCCAGCAGCACAACAGGGGAAGGGGATCAGCCCCAGCATTTT.

CDR3 nucleotides: TGTGCCAGCAGCATGGGACAGCCAGCCAAAAACATTCAGTACTTC. Translated: CASSMGQPAKNIQYF. V is TRBV5-6 and J is TRBJ2-4, with 7 bases fitting TRBD1. V lost 4 bases, J lost 0 bases, and 4 bases stayed unmatched. Germline values: CDR1 SGHDT, CDR2 YYEEEE. The CDR3 is 15 amino acids.

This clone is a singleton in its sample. CDR3 DNA: TGCGCCAGCAGCCAAGAAGCAGGGGCATGGCCCCAGCATTTT. Translated, it gives CASSQEAGAWPQHF. The chain has TRBV4-1 and TRBJ1-5; tentatively, D is TRBD1 (6 bases). The V and J ends lost 0 bases and 9 bases respectively, with 12 bases between them. The CDR3 extends over 14 amino acids. CDR1 and CDR2 (germline): MGHRA, YSYEKL.

The CDR3 sequence: CASSSGSGQGSGELFF. CDR3 DNA sequence: TGTGCCAGCAGTTCCGGCTCGGGACAGGGGTCCGGGGAGCTGTTTTTT. The rearrangement joins TRBV6-6 to TRBJ2-2, with 10 bases aligning to TRBD1. In germline, CDR1 is MNHNY, CDR2 SVGAGI (reference sequence). The CDR3 loop spans 16 amino acids. Losses at the gene ends were 4 bases for V and 6 bases for J; bases not matched to a gene: 8.

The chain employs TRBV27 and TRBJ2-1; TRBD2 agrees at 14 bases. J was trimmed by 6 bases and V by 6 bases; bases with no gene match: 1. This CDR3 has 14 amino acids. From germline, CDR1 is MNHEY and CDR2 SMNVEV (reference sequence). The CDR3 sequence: CASRTSGRANEQFF. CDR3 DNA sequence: TGTGCCAGCAGGACTAGCGGGAGGGCCAATGAGCAGTTCTTC.